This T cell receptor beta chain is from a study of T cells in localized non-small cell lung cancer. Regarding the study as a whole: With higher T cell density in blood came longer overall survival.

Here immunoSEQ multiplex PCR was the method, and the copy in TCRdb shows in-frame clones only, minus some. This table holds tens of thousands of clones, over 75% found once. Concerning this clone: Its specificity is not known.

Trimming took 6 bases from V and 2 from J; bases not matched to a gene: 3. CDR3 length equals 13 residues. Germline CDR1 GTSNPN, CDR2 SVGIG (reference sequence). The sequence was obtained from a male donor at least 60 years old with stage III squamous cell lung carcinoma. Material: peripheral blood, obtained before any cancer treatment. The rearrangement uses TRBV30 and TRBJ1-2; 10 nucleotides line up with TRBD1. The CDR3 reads CACPGQGNYGYTF. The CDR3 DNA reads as TGTGCCTGCCCGGGACAGGGGAACTATGGCTACACCTTC.